Included here is one T cell receptor beta chain sequence, with context. These data originate in a study of regulatory T cells in long-lasting Graves disease. Libraries of TCR beta came from iRepertoire HTBI primers plus Arm-PCR of CDR3 regions. TCRdb reanalysed the multiplex PCR reads using MiXCR and keeps one entry per CDR3 protein. The table lists 620,000 or so distinct CDR3 sequences, 16% of them singletons. The sample's time point: newly diagnosed GD, antithyroid drugs for less than 3 months. PBMC RNA was the source of the TCR library. CDR3 length: 17 residues. Germline V CDR1 and CDR2: SGHAT, FQNNGV. The V end was cut by 1 base, the J end by 8 bases, with 20 bases between. The same data also contributed to another study, on T cells in Graves' hyperthyroidism and ophthalmopathy.

Source: peripheral blood mononuclear cells (PBMCs), taken at new diagnosis, from a patient treated with antithyroid drugs. The chain combines TRBV11-2 with TRBJ2-2, with D possibly matching TRBD1 (6 bases). This TCR was sampled from a woman aged 30 to 39 with Graves disease. The CDR3: CASSLVTSRGQRGELFF. CDR3 DNA sequence: TGTGCCAGCAGCTTAGTGACTTCCAGGGGCCAAAGGGGGGAGCTGTTTTTT.